Only a few counts were recorded for the clone carrying this T cell receptor (beta chain). Antigen: not known. Method: immunoSEQ multiplex PCR; TCRdb's copy keeps in-frame clones and lacks some. The table has about 46,000 clones, roughly 78% seen once. This entry is derived from a study of early stage breast cancer tumors. Findings of the study overall: Compared with adjacent normal breast tissue, tumors showed roughly 2.5-fold greater T cell density and higher clonality. Bulk DNA sequencing of unsorted cells missed chain pairing and markers. Enriched TCRB sequences shared across patients were mostly commonly generated sequences.

Germline CDR1 reads MNHEY; CDR2 reads SVGAGI. The CDR3 consists of 14 residues. The V gene lost 9 bases and the J gene lost 3 bases, with 17 bases spanning the gap. The sequenced sample consisted of blood. The chain recombines TRBV6-5 with TRBJ1-1; weak D call: TRBD1 (6 bases). This TCR was sampled from a person in their 40s with breast cancer. The CDR3 is CASQVGGADTEAFF. CDR3 coding DNA: TGTGCCAGTCAGGTGGGGGGCGCGGACACTGAAGCTTTCTTT.